These 26 T cell receptor beta chains originate from one sample sequenced in a study of cytotoxic CD8 clonotypes in ibrutinib-treated CLL. Assay used: immunoSEQ multiplex PCR; TCRdb lists only in-frame clones, some missing. The sample yields about 120,000 clones, 70% to 90% seen once. The specimen was PBMCs, collected after 24 months of ibrutinib treatment. These receptors were taken from a human donor with chronic lymphocytic leukemia.

This clone has just one count. The chain combines TRBV5-1 with TRBJ2-2; D tentatively reads TRBD1 or TRBD2 (5 bases each). Trimming stripped 4 bases from V and 5 bases from J, with 12 bases between. This CDR3 is 14 amino acids long. Germline loops: CDR1 SGHRS, CDR2 YFSETQ. CDR3 sequence reads: CASSPGDVTGELFF. Here the CDR3 DNA reads TGCGCCAGCAGCCCTGGGGACGTAACCGGGGAGCTGTTTTTT.

The CDR3 reads CATAPDLNTEAFF. The CDR3 coding sequence is TGCGCCACCGCGCCGGATCTTAACACTGAAGCTTTCTTT. This chain uses TRBV4-3 with TRBJ1-1; no definite D call. The CDR3 has 13 amino acids. Per the germline V gene, CDR1 is LGHNA and CDR2 is YSLEER. The V end was cut by 10 bases, the J end by 2 bases, with 14 bases between.

The chain joins TRBV28 to TRBJ1-1; no clear D gene. The CDR3 loop spans 16 amino acids. V lost 2 bases to trimming and J lost 2 bases, with 15 bases between them. CDR1 is MDHEN and CDR2 is SYDVKM in the germline V gene. The CDR3 sequence is CASSLDPQWGNTEAFF. The CDR3 DNA is TGTGCCAGCAGTTTAGACCCTCAATGGGGAAACACTGAAGCTTTCTTT.

The V and J genes are TRBV30 and TRBJ1-1; D gene uncertain. Trimming left V 0 bases short and J 5 bases short, with 7 bases between. This CDR3 is 12 amino acids long. Germline V gives CDR1 GTSNPN, CDR2 SVGIG (reference sequence). The CDR3 here is CAWSVLRTEAFF. CDR3 sequence (DNA): TGTGCCTGGAGTGTACTCAGGACTGAAGCTTTCTTT.

The genes are TRBV9 and TRBJ2-5; D is unresolved. This CDR3 spans 13 amino acids. From germline, CDR1 is SGDLS and CDR2 YYNGEE. V was shortened by 0 bases and J by 4 bases, with 7 bases between the two germline ends. The DNA for the CDR3 is TGTGCCAGCAGCGTAGATACCCTAGAGACCCAGTACTTC. Its translation is CASSVDTLETQYF.

The chain couples TRBV28 to TRBJ1-2; the match to TRBD1 covers 9 bases. Germline V gene data show CDR1 as MDHEN and CDR2 as SYDVKM. The CDR3 totals 16 residues. Trimming cost V 5 bases and J 7 bases; bases outside gene matches: 14. The CDR3 loop reads CASSLTHSGQGIGYTF. The CDR3 nucleotides are TGTGCCAGCAGTCTTACTCACTCGGGACAGGGCATTGGCTACACCTTC.

J is TRBJ2-3 and V is TRBV27, with a weak D call TRBD1 (5 bases). Looked up from germline, CDR1 is MNHEY and CDR2 is SMNVEV (reference sequence). This CDR3 is built from 13 residues. The V end was cut by 6 bases, the J end by 4 bases, with 11 bases between. The CDR3 coding sequence is TGTGCCAGCAGGGGGCAGTGGGCAGATACGCAGTATTTT. Translating it yields CASRGQWADTQYF.

The chain employs TRBV5-8 and TRBJ1-3, with 7 bases matching TRBD1. The germline CDR1 and CDR2 sequences are SGHTS and YDEGEE. The CDR3 runs to 15 residues. V was pared by 4 bases and J by 0 bases, with 4 bases of the junction left unmatched. CDR3 bases: TGTGCCAGCAGCCGAGACAGGGACTCTGGAAACACCATATATTTT. Protein sequence: CASSRDRDSGNTIYF. Using reference TRBV5-8 and TRBJ1-3 for the parts outside the CDR3, the full variable domain is EAGVTQSPTHLIKTRGQQATLRCSPISGHTSVYWYQQALGLGLQFLLWYDEGEERNRGNFPPRFSGRQFPNYSSELNVNALELEDSALYLCASSRDRDSGNTIYFGEGSWLTVV.

The chain carries TRBV4-3 and TRBJ2-1, with D unresolved. Germline V gene lookup returns CDR1 LGHNA and CDR2 YSLEER. V dropped 0 bases and J dropped 5 bases, with 14 bases sitting between them. The CDR3 covers 16 residues. CDR3 coding DNA: TGCGCCAGCAGCCAAGATGGGCGCCTTGGCCACAATGAGCAGTTCTTC. It is translated as CASSQDGRLGHNEQFF.

J is TRBJ1-4 and V is TRBV6-5; D remains ambiguous. This CDR3 contains 15 residues. Trimming took 0 bases from V and 6 from J, leaving 11 bases between them. From germline, CDR1 is MNHEY and CDR2 SVGAGI. For the CDR3, the DNA is TGTGCCAGCAGTTACTCGGGAGGGTCTTATGAAAAACTGTTTTTT. Protein product: CASSYSGGSYEKLFF.

This clone was detected only a few times. The V gene is TRBV28, the J gene TRBJ2-4, with D perhaps TRBD1 (6 bases). V was shortened by 6 bases and J by 8 bases, with 17 bases between the two germline ends. Germline V CDR1 and CDR2: MDHEN, SYDVKM. The CDR3 covers 14 residues. The CDR3 nucleotides read TGTGCCAGCAGCCCACTGATTGACAGGTACATTCAGTACTTC. Translation: CASSPLIDRYIQYF.

The chain couples TRBV7-2 to TRBJ1-5; D call uncertain. The CDR3 is 15 amino acids. CDR1 is SGHTA, CDR2 FQGNSA, per germline. V lost 5 bases, J lost 2 bases, and 13 bases lay in between. The CDR3 DNA reads TGTGCCAGCAGCCTGGTAGGTGGGGGCAATCAGCCCCAGCATTTT. It translates to CASSLVGGGNQPQHF.

The V gene is TRBV10-2, the J gene TRBJ1-1, with a tentative D call TRBD1 (5 bases). Trimming took 6 bases from V and 1 from J, leaving 9 bases between them. CDR3 length equals 13 residues. Germline-derived CDR1 and CDR2 are WSHSY and SAAADI. The CDR3 nucleotides read TGCGCCAGCAGGGATACAGGGAACACTGAAGCTTTCTTT. This translates into CASRDTGNTEAFF.

The chain links TRBV7-2 to TRBJ2-3; tentatively, D is TRBD2 (6 bases). The CDR3 sequence is 16 residues long. The V end lost 5 bases, the J end lost 0 bases, and 15 bases lay between the germline ends. The germline gives CDR1 SGHTA, CDR2 FQGNSA. CDR3 bases: TGTGCCAGCAGCCGAACGGTAGCGGTTAGCACAGATACGCAGTATTTT. Its translation is CASSRTVAVSTDTQYF.

The table lists this clone with a count of one. The chain has TRBV7-3 and TRBJ1-2, with D possibly TRBD1 on 6 matching bases. Germline V CDR1 and CDR2: SGHTA, FQGTGA. V was cut by 4 bases and J by 5 bases, with 17 bases left in between. The CDR3 consists of 15 residues. Here the CDR3 DNA reads TGTGCCAGCAGCTCGCTCGACAGGCCCCTTTATGGCTACACCTTC. Translating gives CASSSLDRPLYGYTF.

The chain couples TRBV11-2 to TRBJ2-7; D uncertain. The CDR3 loop spans 13 amino acids. V was shortened by 1 base and J by 10 bases, with 14 bases between the two germline ends. CDR1 and CDR2 (germline): SGHAT, FQNNGV. The CDR3 region has the DNA TGTGCCAGCAGCTTAGCCCTAATCCAACAACAGTACTTC. Protein product: CASSLALIQQQYF. The whole variable domain, filled in from reference TRBV11-2 and TRBJ2-7, reads EAGVAQSPRYKIIEKRQSVAFWCNPISGHATLYWYQQILGQGPKLLIQFQNNGVVDDSQLPKDRFSAERLKGVDSTLKIQPAKLEDSAVYLCASSLALIQQQYFGPGTRLTVT.

The genes are TRBV28 and TRBJ2-1; 10 nucleotides agree with TRBD2. Germline V gives CDR1 MDHEN, CDR2 SYDVKM. CDR3 length: 15 residues. J gave up 4 bases and V 3 bases, and 3 bases lay outside the gene matches. CDR3 DNA: TGTGCCAGCAGTTTGTTAGCGGGAGGTTACAATGAGCAGTTCTTC. It yields the protein CASSLLAGGYNEQFF.

The CDR3 protein is CASRTGGGDYGYTF. CDR3 nucleotides: TGTGCCAGCCGGACCGGCGGGGGCGACTATGGCTACACCTTC. The chain couples TRBV28 to TRBJ1-2; the D gene is possibly TRBD1 (6 bases). Trimming removed 8 bases from V and 3 bases from J, with 16 bases in between. The CDR3 consists of 14 residues. Germline values: CDR1 MDHEN, CDR2 SYDVKM.

This clone was counted once. This chain links TRBV9 with TRBJ1-4, with D possibly TRBD1 on 6 matching bases. Trimming took 3 bases from V and 9 from J, leaving 18 bases between them. CDR1 and CDR2 (germline): SGDLS, YYNGEE. The CDR3 runs 15 residues. CDR3 amino acids: CASSAKGGGYQKLFF. CDR3 nucleotide sequence: TGTGCCAGCAGCGCCAAAGGAGGGGGTTACCAAAAACTGTTTTTT.

The rearrangement links TRBV7-2 to TRBJ2-2; TRBD2 aligns across 10 bases. J gave up 5 bases and V 5 bases, and 5 bases lay outside the gene matches. This CDR3 comprises 15 residues. CDR1 and CDR2 from the germline V gene are SGHTA and FQGNSA. CDR3 nucleotide sequence: TGTGCCAGCAGCGTAGAGGGACTAGCGACCGGGGAGCTGTTTTTT. Translating gives CASSVEGLATGELFF. The whole variable domain, remainder taken from reference TRBV7-2 and TRBJ2-2, is GAGVSQSPSNKVTEKGKDVELRCDPISGHTALYWYRQSLGQGLEFLIYFQGNSAPDKSGLPSDRFSAERTGGSVSTLTIQRTQQEDSAVYLCASSVEGLATGELFFGEGSRLTVL.

The DNA of the CDR3 is TGTGCCAGCAGATTCCTGGCCCGGGACAGGGAAACGAAGACCCAGTACTTC. The encoded protein is CASRFLARDRETKTQYF. The genes are TRBV5-5 and TRBJ2-5; 9 bases line up with TRBD1. The CDR3 has 17 residues. Germline lookup yields CDR1 SGHKS and CDR2 YYEKEE (reference sequence). Unmatched junction bases numbered 17, after V lost 5 bases and J lost 6 bases.

In its sample, this clone was seen a few times. The rearrangement uses TRBV2 and TRBJ1-5; tentatively, D is TRBD1 (6 bases). V was clipped by 6 bases and J by 6 bases, with 15 bases between them. Germline CDR1 reads SNHLY; CDR2 reads FYNNEI. The CDR3 sequence is 14 residues long. CDR3 amino acids: CASSSQGFSQPQHF. As DNA, the CDR3 is TGTGCCAGCAGCTCACAGGGTTTCAGTCAGCCCCAGCATTTT. Together with reference TRBV2 and TRBJ1-5, the CDR3 gives the full variable domain: EPEVTQTPSHQVTQMGQEVILRCVPISNHLYFYWYRQILGQKVEFLVSFYNNEISEKSEIFDDQFSVERPDGSNFTLKIRSTKLEDSAMYFCASSSQGFSQPQHFGDGTRLSIL.

J is TRBJ1-5 and V is TRBV28; maybe TRBD1 (5 bases). The CDR3 consists of 14 residues. CDR1 and CDR2 from the germline V gene are MDHEN and SYDVKM. The germline V and J ends were trimmed by 6 bases and 5 bases, with 14 bases remaining between them. CDR3 residues: CASSRRQLDQPQHF. The CDR3 DNA follows: TGTGCCAGCAGCCGTAGACAGCTAGATCAGCCCCAGCATTTT. Full variable domain (outside the CDR3, taken from reference TRBV28 and TRBJ1-5): DVKVTQSSRYLVKRTGEKVFLECVQDMDHENMFWYRQDPGLGLRLIYFSYDVKMKEKGDIPEGYSVSREKKERFSLILESASTNQTSMYLCASSRRQLDQPQHFGDGTRLSIL.

The chain recombines TRBV23-1 with TRBJ1-2; unclear D gene. TRBV23-1 falls under the ORF class, with uncertain function. The CDR3 extends over 15 amino acids. The germline V and J ends were trimmed by 6 bases and 4 bases, with 18 bases remaining between them. The CDR3 DNA is TGCGCCAGCAGCCTTTTCCGTGGACTGAGCTATGGCTACACCTTC. Protein sequence: CASSLFRGLSYGYTF.

The CDR3, as DNA: TGTGCCAGCAGTCCCCCATCAGGGGCCCGCAATCAGCCCCAGCATTTT. Translating gives CASSPPSGARNQPQHF. The V gene is TRBV28, the J gene TRBJ1-5; D perhaps matches TRBD1 (6 bases). The CDR3 loop spans 16 amino acids. V was trimmed by 5 bases and J by 2 bases, leaving 16 bases between them. Germline loops: CDR1 MDHEN, CDR2 SYDVKM.

V is TRBV2 and J is TRBJ2-2, with D perhaps matching TRBD1 or TRBD2 (7 bases each). The CDR3 spans 17 residues. The germline CDR1 and CDR2 sequences are SNHLY and FYNNEI. Trimming removed 3 bases at V and 3 bases at J, with 17 bases between. The DNA for the CDR3 is TGTGCCAGCAGTGATCGGCAGGGGGGGCTTTACACCGGGGAGCTGTTTTTT. Translated, it gives CASSDRQGGLYTGELFF.